Listed below are T cell receptor beta chains from one sample, sequenced in a study of T cell responses to AZD1222 COVID-19 vaccine. Sequencing was performed with immunoSEQ multiplex PCR; in TCRdb, only in-frame clones are kept and a portion is missing. The sample lists about 140,000 clones, around 87% occurring once. The specimen was peripheral blood, collected on day 0 of AZD1222 vaccination. Receptors were obtained from an adult in good health. The CDR3 runs from the conserved cysteine through the conserved F or W. D genes are given only for firm matches. A clone size is listed for some rows: how often the clone was seen (once, few, many), or a class if it is expanded.

clone size | J gene | D gene | V gene | CDR3 protein | CDR3 DNA
. | TRBJ1-1 | . | TRBV18 | CASSPQTGTTEAFF | TGTGCCAGCTCACCTCAAACGGGGACCACTGAAGCTTTCTTT
. | TRBJ1-1 | . | TRBV19 | CASSEGWRGTEAFF | TGTGCCAGTAGTGAGGGGTGGAGAGGAACTGAAGCTTTCTTT
. | TRBJ1-3 | . | TRBV3-1/TRBV3-2 | CASSHLSGNTIYF | TGTGCCAGCAGCCACCTCTCTGGAAACACCATATATTTT
. | TRBJ2-3 | . | TRBV7-9 | CASSLASVDTQYF | TGTGCCAGCAGCTTAGCGTCGGTAGATACGCAGTATTTT
once | TRBJ1-5 | . | TRBV6-1 | CASSEARSSGRKPQHF | TGTGCCAGCAGTGAAGCGCGCTCGAGTGGAAGGAAGCCCCAGCATTTT
. | TRBJ1-1 | . | TRBV3-1/TRBV3-2 | CASSQRTTGTEAFF | TGTGCCAGCAGCCAAAGAACGACAGGAACTGAAGCTTTCTTT
. | TRBJ1-6 | . | TRBV4-1 | CASSQEGGNSPLHF | TGCGCCAGCAGCCAAGAAGGGGGTAATTCACCCCTCCACTTT
. | TRBJ1-2 | . | TRBV6-5 | CASSYSDRDSLILGTF | TGTGCCAGCAGTTATTCAGACCGGGACTCTTTAATTCTCGGCACCTTC
. | TRBJ1-2 | TRBD1 | TRBV5-1 | CASSRDRVDGYTF | TGCGCCAGCAGCCGGGACAGGGTAGATGGCTACACCTTC
. | TRBJ2-3 | TRBD2 | TRBV5-8 | CASSLASGGLLTDTQYF | TGTGCCAGCAGCTTGGCTAGCGGGGGCCTCCTCACAGATACGCAGTATTTT
once | TRBJ2-3 | . | TRBV5-1 | CASSSGPSGTQYF | TGCGCCAGCAGCTCGGGACCGTCTGGCACGCAGTATTTT
. | TRBJ2-7 | TRBD1 | TRBV5-6 | CASSLYDRVTYEQYF | TGTGCCAGCAGCTTATACGACAGGGTGACCTACGAGCAGTACTTC
. | TRBJ1-2 | . | TRBV5-5 | CASSFRGYGYTF | TGTGCCAGCAGCTTCAGGGGTTATGGCTACACCTTC
. | TRBJ1-1 | . | TRBV5-1 | CASSFGQEAFF | TGCGCCAGCAGCTTCGGACAGGAAGCTTTCTTT
few | TRBJ2-3 | . | TRBV30 | CAWNWGPTDTQYF | TGTGCCTGGAATTGGGGGCCCACAGATACGCAGTATTTT
. | TRBJ1-6 | . | TRBV5-1 | CASSLGDRTNSPLHF | TGCGCCAGCAGCTTGGGTGACAGGACGAATTCACCCCTCCACTTT
. | TRBJ1-5 | TRBD1 | TRBV3-1/TRBV3-2 | CASSLRGGEGNQPQHF | TGTGCCAGCAGCTTACGAGGGGGCGAGGGCAATCAGCCCCAGCATTTT
. | TRBJ1-2 | TRBD1 | TRBV27 | CASSKAQGYGYTF | TGTGCCAGCAGTAAGGCACAGGGGTATGGCTACACCTTC
few | TRBJ1-1 | . | TRBV11-3 | CASSPGGVVAFF | TGTGCCAGCAGCCCCGGAGGGGTGGTCGCTTTCTTT
. | TRBJ2-3 | . | TRBV7-9 | CASSYDTSTDTQYF | TGTGCCAGCAGCTACGATACTAGCACAGATACGCAGTATTTT
. | TRBJ1-1 | . | TRBV18 | CASSPLRGGPNTEAFF | TGTGCCAGCTCACCCCTGAGAGGGGGGCCGAACACTGAAGCTTTCTTT
. | TRBJ2-7 | . | TRBV9 | CASSPGRSLLRSQYF | TGTGCCAGCAGCCCCGGACGGTCTCTCCTACGATCGCAGTACTTC
. | TRBJ1-2 | . | TRBV30 | CAWEDRFHGYTF | TGTGCCTGGGAAGACAGGTTCCATGGCTACACCTTC
. | TRBJ1-3 | . | TRBV19 | CASSILAASGNTIYF | TGTGCCAGTAGTATCCTAGCGGCCTCTGGAAACACCATATATTTT
. | TRBJ1-1 | . | TRBV20-1 | CSANEAGHTEAFF | TGCAGTGCTAATGAGGCGGGGCACACTGAAGCTTTCTTT
few | TRBJ1-1 | . | TRBV30 | CAWRATGSTEAFF | TGTGCCTGGAGGGCAACAGGAAGCACTGAAGCTTTCTTT
once | TRBJ2-3 | . | TRBV9 | CASSLRLVADTQYF | TGTGCCAGCAGCCTGCGACTAGTTGCGGATACGCAGTATTTT
. | TRBJ2-1 | TRBD2 | TRBV14 | CASSQAAAGYNEQFF | TGTGCCAGCAGCCAAGCGGCAGCGGGGTACAATGAGCAGTTCTTC
. | TRBJ1-1 | . | TRBV27 | CASSFFRGNTEAFF | TGTGCCAGCAGTTTTTTCCGGGGGAACACTGAAGCTTTCTTT
. | TRBJ2-5 | . | TRBV6-1 | CASSEFIQETQYF | TGTGCCAGCAGTGAATTCATCCAAGAGACCCAGTACTTC
once | TRBJ2-7 | . | TRBV4-1 | CASSQTGTLTYEQYF | TGCGCCAGCAGCCAAACCGGGACACTTACTTACGAGCAGTACTTC